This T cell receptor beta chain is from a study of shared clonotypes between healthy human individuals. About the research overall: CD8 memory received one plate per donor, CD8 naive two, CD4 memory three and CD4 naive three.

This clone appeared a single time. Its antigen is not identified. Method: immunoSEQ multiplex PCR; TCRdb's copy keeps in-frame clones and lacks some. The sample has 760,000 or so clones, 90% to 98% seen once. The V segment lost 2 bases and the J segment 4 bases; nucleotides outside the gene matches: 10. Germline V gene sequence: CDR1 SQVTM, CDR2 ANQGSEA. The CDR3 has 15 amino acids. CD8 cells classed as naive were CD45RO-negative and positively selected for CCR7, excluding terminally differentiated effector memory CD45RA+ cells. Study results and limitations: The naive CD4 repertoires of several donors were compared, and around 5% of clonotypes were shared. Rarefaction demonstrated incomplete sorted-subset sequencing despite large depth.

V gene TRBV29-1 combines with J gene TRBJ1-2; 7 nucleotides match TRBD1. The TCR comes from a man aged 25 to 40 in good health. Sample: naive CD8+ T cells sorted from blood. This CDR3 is CSVELTPTGAYGYTF. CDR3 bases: TGCAGCGTTGAATTGACGCCTACAGGGGCCTATGGCTACACCTTC.